Below, 25 T cell receptor beta chains from the same sample are listed, as sequenced in a study of cytomegalovirus exposure and HLA in healthy donors. Clones were read by immunoSEQ multiplex PCR, and TCRdb kept only the in-frame ones, dropping some. Of over 110,000 clones in the sample, about 88% were seen once. Sequencing used PBMCs. The origin of the receptors is a man between 18 and 35 years old in good health and CMV-seropositive.

V is TRBV4-1 and J is TRBJ1-5, with a weak D call TRBD1 (5 bases). V was shortened by 4 bases and J by 6 bases, with 16 bases between the two germline ends. Germline V gene sequence: CDR1 MGHRA, CDR2 YSYEKL. This CDR3 region has 15 residues. The CDR3 nucleotides are TGCGCCAGCAGCCTCTCGGTTTCAACAGGTCAGCCCCAGCATTTT. Amino acid sequence: CASSLSVSTGQPQHF.

This clone was detected a few times. V is TRBV29-1 and J is TRBJ1-1; possible D gene TRBD1, 6 bases. Per germline, CDR1 SQVTM and CDR2 ANQGSEA. V was cut by 7 bases and J by 0 bases, with 12 bases left in between. The CDR3 length is 13 residues. CDR3 nucleotides: TGCAGCGCCGTGACAGGATTGAACACTGAAGCTTTCTTT. This translates into CSAVTGLNTEAFF.

This chain uses TRBV7-9 with TRBJ2-5, with a possible D match to TRBD1 (6 bases). Trimming left V 2 bases short and J 6 bases short, with 16 bases between. The CDR3 is made up of 15 amino acids. From germline, CDR1 is SEHNR and CDR2 FQNEAQ (reference sequence). CDR3 in amino acids: CASSLPARGRQTQYF. CDR3 DNA sequence: TGTGCCAGCAGCTTACCTGCCAGGGGTCGGCAGACCCAGTACTTC.

V is TRBV29-1 and J is TRBJ1-2; 8 nucleotides match TRBD1. Unmatched junction bases numbered 3, after V lost 3 bases and J lost 3 bases. The CDR3 consists of 13 residues. In germline, CDR1 is SQVTM, CDR2 ANQGSEA. The CDR3 DNA sequence: TGCAGCGTTGAGAACAGGGGGGACTATGGCTACACCTTC. Translated, it gives CSVENRGDYGYTF.

This clone has just one count. The chain carries TRBV11-2 and TRBJ1-1, with unresolved D. The length of the CDR3 is 14 residues. The germline V and J ends were trimmed by 3 bases and 0 bases, with 8 bases remaining between them. Per germline, CDR1 SGHAT and CDR2 FQNNGV. The CDR3, as DNA: TGTGCCAGCAGCTTTGGCAGGATGAACACTGAAGCTTTCTTT. Translated, it gives CASSFGRMNTEAFF.

The rearrangement joins TRBV4-1 to TRBJ2-3, with 11 positions matching TRBD2. This CDR3 has 18 residues. Germline CDR1 is MGHRA and CDR2 is YSYEKL. With 4 bases clipped from V and 0 bases from J, the junction kept 9 bases outside the gene matches. This chain's CDR3 is CASSPLAGGPFSTDTQYF. The CDR3 bases are TGCGCCAGCAGCCCTCTAGCGGGAGGACCTTTTAGCACAGATACGCAGTATTTT.

The chain recombines TRBV9 with TRBJ1-2, with D perhaps TRBD1 (6 bases). This CDR3 is 15 amino acids long. Germline values: CDR1 SGDLS, CDR2 YYNGEE. Trimming cost V 4 bases and J 2 bases, with 15 bases left between them. CDR3 DNA: TGTGCCAGCAGCCCCGCAACAGGGTGGAACTATGGCTACACCTTC. This gives the protein CASSPATGWNYGYTF.

The genes are TRBV29-1 and TRBJ1-1, with D unresolved. The V and J ends lost 2 bases and 6 bases respectively, with 13 bases between them. Germline V gene data show CDR1 as SQVTM and CDR2 as ANQGSEA. There are 13 residues in the CDR3. The CDR3 DNA reads as TGCAGCGTTGAATGGGATCGAGGGCCTGAAGCTTTCTTT. Its translation: CSVEWDRGPEAFF.

The chain couples TRBV6-1 to TRBJ2-1; D gene uncertain. The V gene's germline CDR1 is MNHNS and CDR2 SASEGT. The CDR3 totals 11 residues. V lost 4 bases to trimming and J lost 9 bases, with 7 bases between them. CDR3 residues: CASSGLGEQFF. The CDR3 region has the DNA TGTGCCAGCAGTGGACTGGGTGAGCAGTTCTTC.

The count of this clone is one. The V and J genes are TRBV27 and TRBJ1-1, with D maybe TRBD1 (6 bases). The CDR3 is made up of 15 amino acids. Trimming took 0 bases from V and 1 from J, leaving 9 bases between them. The germline CDR1 and CDR2 sequences are MNHEY and SMNVEV (reference sequence). CDR3 sequence (DNA): TGTGCCAGCAGTTTATCGGACAGACAGAACACTGAAGCTTTCTTT. Its translation is CASSLSDRQNTEAFF.

The V gene is TRBV30, the J gene TRBJ1-2; 8 nucleotides agree with TRBD1. The CDR3 spans 14 residues. Looked up from germline, CDR1 is GTSNPN and CDR2 is SVGIG (reference sequence). Trimming cost V 4 bases and J 2 bases; bases outside gene matches: 6. The CDR3 protein is CAWNGDRKNYGYTF. As DNA, the CDR3 is TGTGCCTGGAATGGGGACAGGAAGAACTATGGCTACACCTTC.

The chain joins TRBV6-5 to TRBJ2-7, with D perhaps TRBD1 (5 bases). Germline lookup yields CDR1 MNHEY and CDR2 SVGAGI. CDR3 length: 14 residues. V was trimmed by 5 bases and J by 3 bases, leaving 14 bases between them. The CDR3, as DNA: TGTGCCAGCAGTCCCAGGGCAGGGAACTACGAGCAGTACTTC. Encoded protein: CASSPRAGNYEQYF.

The chain couples TRBV15 to TRBJ1-5; 7 bases line up with TRBD1. The CDR3 consists of 13 residues. Germline loops: CDR1 LNHNV, CDR2 YYDKDF (reference sequence). Unmatched junction bases numbered 6, after V lost 5 bases and J lost 8 bases. This CDR3 is CATSRQGVEPQHF. DNA for the CDR3: TGTGCCACCAGCCGACAGGGCGTGGAGCCCCAGCATTTT.

The rearrangement joins TRBV4-2 to TRBJ2-1; 9 bases agree with TRBD2. This CDR3 is 15 amino acids long. The germline gives CDR1 LGHNA, CDR2 YNFKEQ. V lost 4 bases and J lost 8; bases outside the gene matches: 9. The CDR3 bases are TGTGCCAGCAGCCGCCTCGGGACTAGCACGGATGAGCAGTTCTTC. It is translated as CASSRLGTSTDEQFF.

CDR3 bases: TGTGCCAGTAGTGGGTTAGCGGGAAATCTTAGGGATGAGCAGTTCTTC. Translating gives CASSGLAGNLRDEQFF. The chain employs TRBV19 and TRBJ2-1; 8 bases line up with TRBD2. The length of the CDR3 is 16 residues. Germline V lookup: CDR1 LNHDA, CDR2 SQIVND (reference sequence). V shed 5 bases and J 8 bases; nucleotides not matched to a gene: 14.

The genes are TRBV5-1 and TRBJ2-5; TRBD2 is a possible D gene (5 bases). V lost 1 base and J lost 4, with 14 bases in between. The germline CDR1 and CDR2 sequences are SGHRS and YFSETQ. CDR3 length equals 15 residues. DNA for the CDR3: TGCGCCAGCAGCTTGAGCGGTCCCTGGGTAGAGACCCAGTACTTC. It encodes CASSLSGPWVETQYF.

The CDR3 DNA sequence: TGTGCCAGCAGTGACCAGACAGCTGCTTCCGAGCAGTACTTC. Amino acids: CASSDQTAASEQYF. This chain connects TRBV6-1 to TRBJ2-7; possibly TRBD1 for D (5 bases). The V gene's germline CDR1 is MNHNS and CDR2 SASEGT. The CDR3 is made up of 14 amino acids. Trimming cost V 3 bases and J 6 bases, with 15 bases left between them.

V and J are TRBV7-9 and TRBJ2-7, with D perhaps matching TRBD2 (5 bases). The CDR3 covers 14 residues. Between the trimmed V and J ends, which lost 4 bases and 5 bases, there was a span of 15 bases. CDR1 and CDR2 from the germline V gene are SEHNR and FQNEAQ (reference sequence). In DNA, the CDR3 is TGTGCCAGCAGCTCCCGCGCCGGGATGGACGAGCAGTACTTC. Translating it yields CASSSRAGMDEQYF.

A few counts support this clone. The gene calls are TRBV5-8 and TRBJ2-1; 7 bases line up with TRBD1. V lost 6 bases and J lost 2; bases outside the gene matches: 17. The CDR3 runs 18 residues. The germline V gene encodes CDR1 SGHTS and CDR2 YDEGEE. CDR3 in DNA: TGTGCCAGCAACATACAAGGGGGCCCTCGATTCCCCTACAATGAGCAGTTCTTC. It translates to CASNIQGGPRFPYNEQFF. Filled out from reference TRBV5-8 and TRBJ2-1, the complete variable domain reads EAGVTQSPTHLIKTRGQQATLRCSPISGHTSVYWYQQALGLGLQFLLWYDEGEERNRGNFPPRFSGRQFPNYSSELNVNALELEDSALYLCASNIQGGPRFPYNEQFFGPGTRLTVL.

This clone was counted only a few times. The J gene is TRBJ1-5, the V gene TRBV27; D remains unclear. The CDR3 spans 13 residues. Germline lookup yields CDR1 MNHEY and CDR2 SMNVEV (reference sequence). V was shortened by 6 bases and J by 1 base, with 7 bases between the two germline ends. The CDR3 sequence is CASRGSSNQPQHF. The CDR3 DNA is TGTGCCAGCAGGGGTAGCAGCAATCAGCCCCAGCATTTT.

This clone was found once. V usage is TRBV27 and J usage is TRBJ2-7; 7 bases agree with TRBD1. CDR3 size: 15 residues. The J segment lost 0 bases and the V segment lost 6 bases, leaving 8 bases of the junction unmatched. Germline loops: CDR1 MNHEY, CDR2 SMNVEV (reference sequence). The DNA for the CDR3 is TGTGCCAGCAGAGGTGGACAGGACCACTCCTACGAGCAGTACTTC. Its protein product is CASRGGQDHSYEQYF.

The chain employs TRBV30 and TRBJ2-1, with TRBD2 as a possible D gene (5 bases). Trimming left V 2 bases short and J 9 bases short, with 11 bases between. The germline V gene has CDR1 GTSNPN and CDR2 SVGIG (reference sequence). CDR3 size: 12 residues. CDR3 DNA sequence: TGTGCCTGGAGTAAGAGTGGAGGTGAGCAGTTCTTC. Translation gives CAWSKSGGEQFF.

In DNA form, the CDR3 reads TGTGCCAGCAGCCCCCCCGCCGGGAGAACTAGCAATCAGCCCCAGCATTTT. Amino acid sequence: CASSPPAGRTSNQPQHF. The chain combines TRBV7-8 with TRBJ1-5; D not resolved. V dropped 5 bases and J dropped 0 bases, with 17 bases sitting between them. Germline values: CDR1 SGHVS, CDR2 FQNEAQ. The CDR3 loop spans 17 amino acids.

Here the CDR3 DNA reads TGCAGCGTTGAAGCAACAGGTGATAGAAACACCATATATTTT. Translated, it gives CSVEATGDRNTIYF. The gene calls are TRBV29-1 and TRBJ1-3; weak D call: TRBD1 (5 bases). The CDR3 covers 14 residues. Per germline, CDR1 SQVTM and CDR2 ANQGSEA. The ends were cut back, 1 base at V and 5 bases at J, with 12 bases in the middle.

This clone was recorded only once. The chain recombines TRBV5-4 with TRBJ2-3, with 7 bases that match TRBD2. Trimming took 0 bases from V and 6 from J; bases not matched to a gene: 7. Germline CDR1 SGHNT, CDR2 YYREEE (reference sequence). The CDR3 contains 15 residues. CDR3 residues: CASSLEWGGTDTQYF. In nucleotides, the CDR3 is TGTGCCAGCAGCTTGGAATGGGGGGGAACCGATACGCAGTATTTT.